The rows below give T cell receptor beta chains drawn from one sample of a study of cytomegalovirus exposure and HLA in healthy donors. Repertoires were generated with immunoSEQ multiplex PCR, while TCRdb's copy carries only in-frame clones and drops some. The data contain fewer than 110,000 clones, approximately 75% of them singletons. Sequenced sample: PBMCs. All receptors derive from a middle-aged woman in good health and CMV-seronegative. Each CDR3 is given with its conserved first and last residue. The D gene is left open where the match is weak.

D,V,J,CDR3
.,TRBV6-5,TRBJ1-2,CASSPSSRIYYGYTF
TRBD2,TRBV11-2,TRBJ2-2,CASSPTSGRPEGELFF
.,TRBV30,TRBJ1-6,CAWRRGKEYNSPLHF
.,TRBV6-1,TRBJ1-3,CASRIKENSGNTIYF
TRBD2,TRBV28,TRBJ2-5,CATQLAGREQYF
.,TRBV6-6,TRBJ2-2,CASSYGGYTGELFF
.,TRBV6-1,TRBJ1-1,CASSGTRSSEAFF
TRBD1,TRBV28,TRBJ2-1,CASSLTGTGRQEQFF
.,TRBV29-1,TRBJ1-2,CSVEGEAGIRYTF
.,TRBV27,TRBJ1-3,CASSLGFHRGADGNTIYF
.,TRBV28,TRBJ1-4,CASSLPGETNEKLFF
TRBD2,TRBV11-1,TRBJ2-1,CASSLMRLAEDEQFF
.,TRBV23-1,TRBJ1-2,CASTETGYGGYTF
.,TRBV27,TRBJ2-7,CASSWSWFSPNEQYF
.,TRBV19,TRBJ2-6,CASRSRGEANVLTF
TRBD1,TRBV6-5,TRBJ2-3,CASSLTGGRSTDTQYF
TRBD2,TRBV5-1,TRBJ2-5,CASSSSGGVETQYF
TRBD2,TRBV30,TRBJ2-7,CAWRRLAGETYEQYF
.,TRBV29-1,TRBJ1-2,CSVNQGSYGYTF
.,TRBV5-1,TRBJ1-5,CASSLTGSGQPQHF
TRBD1,TRBV30,TRBJ2-5,CAWSGTGVGEQYF
TRBD1,TRBV10-3,TRBJ2-7,CAISTTDRGTIEQYF
.,TRBV7-9,TRBJ2-1,CASSPWTDNNEQFF
TRBD2,TRBV7-2,TRBJ2-1,CASSSRAGVNNEQFF
.,TRBV6-6,TRBJ2-7,CASSSLTLPYEQYF
TRBD2,TRBV10-2,TRBJ2-7,CASSSRTSGYEQYF
.,TRBV7-3,TRBJ1-1,CASSSYSNTEAFF
.,TRBV6-5,TRBJ2-1,CASSYGLTYNEQFF
.,TRBV5-4,TRBJ1-6,CASSPGDSPLHF
TRBD2,TRBV10-3,TRBJ2-3,CAIDREGGTDTQYF
.,TRBV18,TRBJ1-1,CASSALRGHLDFF
TRBD2,TRBV7-2,TRBJ2-7,CASSLHLAGVYEQYF
.,TRBV27,TRBJ2-1,CASSYYYRDSEQFF
.,TRBV4-1,TRBJ1-4,CASSQGAEKLFF
TRBD1,TRBV9,TRBJ2-1,CASSVGWPTGGEQFF
.,TRBV6-5,TRBJ2-1,CASSGQYYNEQFF
TRBD1,TRBV28,TRBJ2-2,CASRKNPGQGGIGELFF
TRBD1,TRBV7-9,TRBJ1-4,CASSLGSGQGNEKLFF
TRBD2,TRBV9,TRBJ2-3,CASSAGLAITDTQYF
.,TRBV21-1,TRBJ2-7,CASSKQNRTYEQYF
TRBD1,TRBV7-2,TRBJ1-2,CASSPRTGRNYGYTF
.,TRBV7-9,TRBJ2-7,CASSFGAYEQYF
TRBD1,TRBV29-1,TRBJ2-7,CSAQTGAYEQYF
TRBD1,TRBV7-2,TRBJ2-3,CASRPGQGGDTQYF